Listed below are T cell receptor beta chains from one sample, sequenced in a study of siplizumab effects on memory and regulatory T cells. Here immunoSEQ multiplex PCR was the method, and the copy in TCRdb shows in-frame clones only, minus some. The sample shows 94,000 or so clones, 80% to 95% of them seen only once. Material for sequencing was CD8+ T cells sorted from blood. These receptor sequences come from a human donor in good health. CDR3s include the opening cysteine and the closing phenylalanine or tryptophan. D genes are given only for firm matches. Not all rows give a size; the values are once, few, many and, for expanded clones, a class.

CDR3 protein: CASSLGTGEYNEQYF
CDR3 DNA: TGCGCCAGCAGCTTGGGGACAGGGGAGTATAACGAGCAGTACTTC
V gene: TRBV5-1
J gene: TRBJ2-7
D gene: TRBD1
clone size: -

CDR3 protein: CASGGQGNEQFF
CDR3 DNA: TGTGCCAGCGGGGGACAGGGAAATGAGCAGTTCTTC
V gene: TRBV6-6
J gene: TRBJ2-1
D gene: TRBD1
clone size: many

CDR3 protein: CASSLAGTATYEQYF
CDR3 DNA: TGTGCCAGCAGCTTGGCCGGGACAGCAACCTACGAGCAGTACTTC
V gene: TRBV5-6
J gene: TRBJ2-7
D gene: TRBD1
clone size: -

CDR3 protein: CASGFRIYEQYF
CDR3 DNA: TGTGCCAGCGGTTTTAGAATCTACGAGCAGTACTTC
V gene: TRBV7-8
J gene: TRBJ2-7
D gene: -
clone size: -

CDR3 protein: CASGTGGNTEAFF
CDR3 DNA: TGTGCCAGCGGGACAGGGGGGAACACTGAAGCTTTCTTT
V gene: TRBV9
J gene: TRBJ1-1
D gene: TRBD1
clone size: -

CDR3 protein: CASSMSGTGEYEQYF
CDR3 DNA: TGTGCCAGCAGCATGAGCGGGACAGGAGAATACGAGCAGTACTTC
V gene: TRBV11-2
J gene: TRBJ2-7
D gene: -
clone size: -

CDR3 protein: CASSLARGHGYTF
CDR3 DNA: TGTGCCAGCAGCTTAGCGCGCGGGCATGGCTACACCTTC
V gene: TRBV11-2
J gene: TRBJ1-2
D gene: -
clone size: few

CDR3 protein: CASSQGVVESYEQYF
CDR3 DNA: TGCGCCAGCAGCCAAGGGGTGGTAGAGAGCTACGAGCAGTACTTC
V gene: TRBV4-1
J gene: TRBJ2-7
D gene: -
clone size: -

CDR3 protein: CASSLGTGWLFF
CDR3 DNA: TGTGCCAGCAGCTTGGGGACGGGATGGTTGTTCTTC
V gene: TRBV5-6
J gene: TRBJ2-1
D gene: -
clone size: -

CDR3 protein: CASSLAAQGNNEQFF
CDR3 DNA: TGTGCCAGCAGCTTAGCGGCGCAGGGTAATAATGAGCAGTTCTTC
V gene: TRBV7-9
J gene: TRBJ2-1
D gene: -
clone size: -

CDR3 protein: CASSHAGNPYEQYF
CDR3 DNA: TGTGCCAGTAGTCACGCGGGAAACCCCTACGAGCAGTACTTC
V gene: TRBV19
J gene: TRBJ2-7
D gene: -
clone size: -

CDR3 protein: CASSIVSTGGLAEQYF
CDR3 DNA: TGTGCCAGTAGTATAGTATCGACGGGGGGGCTCGCGGAGCAGTACTTC
V gene: TRBV19
J gene: TRBJ2-7
D gene: TRBD2
clone size: -

CDR3 protein: CASSGGTTSEQETQYF
CDR3 DNA: TGTGCCAGCAGTGGAGGGACTACCAGTGAACAAGAGACCCAGTACTTC
V gene: TRBV2
J gene: TRBJ2-5
D gene: TRBD2
clone size: -

CDR3 protein: CASSPGLTYNEQFF
CDR3 DNA: TGCGCCAGCAGCCCGGGACTGACCTACAATGAGCAGTTCTTC
V gene: TRBV4-1
J gene: TRBJ2-1
D gene: -
clone size: -

CDR3 protein: CASSARLAGAYNEQFF
CDR3 DNA: TGTGCCAGCAGTGCGCGACTAGCGGGGGCCTACAATGAGCAGTTCTTC
V gene: TRBV28
J gene: TRBJ2-1
D gene: TRBD2
clone size: -

CDR3 protein: CASSLVLADPYEQYF
CDR3 DNA: TGCGCCAGCAGCTTGGTCCTAGCCGATCCCTACGAGCAGTACTTC
V gene: TRBV5-1
J gene: TRBJ2-7
D gene: -
clone size: once

CDR3 protein: CASSLYRADQPQHF
CDR3 DNA: TGTGCCAGTAGTTTATACAGGGCGGATCAGCCCCAGCATTTT
V gene: TRBV19
J gene: TRBJ1-5
D gene: -
clone size: -

CDR3 protein: CATSGTGVSTDTQYF
CDR3 DNA: TGCGCCACCTCCGGGACAGGGGTTAGCACAGATACGCAGTATTTT
V gene: TRBV10-1
J gene: TRBJ2-3
D gene: TRBD1
clone size: -

CDR3 protein: CASSPGEDIYFGANVLTF
CDR3 DNA: TGCGCCAGCAGCCCGGGCGAGGACATTTACTTCGGGGCCAACGTCCTGACTTTC
V gene: TRBV5-1
J gene: TRBJ2-6
D gene: -
clone size: -

CDR3 protein: CASSRQGSHNEQFF
CDR3 DNA: TGTGCCAGTAGCCGACAGGGCAGCCACAATGAGCAGTTCTTC
V gene: TRBV19
J gene: TRBJ2-1
D gene: TRBD1
clone size: few

CDR3 protein: CASSRGGILGGELFF
CDR3 DNA: TGTGCCAGCAGTCGCGGGGGTATATTGGGCGGGGAGCTGTTTTTT
V gene: TRBV27
J gene: TRBJ2-2
D gene: TRBD2
clone size: -

CDR3 protein: CASSRGGDGYTF
CDR3 DNA: TGCGCCAGCAGCCGAGGGGGCGATGGCTACACCTTC
V gene: TRBV4-1
J gene: TRBJ1-2
D gene: TRBD1
clone size: -

CDR3 protein: CASSEARTGHTEAFF
CDR3 DNA: TGTGCCAGCAGTGAAGCACGGACAGGGCACACTGAAGCTTTCTTT
V gene: TRBV6-1
J gene: TRBJ1-1
D gene: TRBD1
clone size: once

CDR3 protein: CASTERRTGAYNEQFF
CDR3 DNA: TGTGCCAGCACCGAAAGGCGGACAGGTGCCTACAATGAGCAGTTCTTC
V gene: TRBV13
J gene: TRBJ2-1
D gene: TRBD1
clone size: -

CDR3 protein: CASSQGQGEAYEQYF
CDR3 DNA: TGCGCCAGCAGCCAAGGACAGGGGGAGGCCTACGAGCAGTACTTC
V gene: TRBV4-1
J gene: TRBJ2-7
D gene: TRBD1
clone size: -

CDR3 protein: CSVEKEAVDTEAFF
CDR3 DNA: TGCAGCGTTGAAAAGGAGGCGGTGGACACTGAAGCTTTCTTT
V gene: TRBV29-1
J gene: TRBJ1-1
D gene: -
clone size: -

CDR3 protein: CASSGNGELFF
CDR3 DNA: TGTGCCAGCTCAGGGAACGGGGAGCTGTTTTTT
V gene: TRBV18
J gene: TRBJ2-2
D gene: -
clone size: -

CDR3 protein: CASSSPGTGYEKLFF
CDR3 DNA: TGTGCCAGCAGTTCTCCGGGGACAGGATATGAAAAACTGTTTTTT
V gene: TRBV6-5
J gene: TRBJ1-4
D gene: TRBD1
clone size: -

CDR3 protein: CASNLCLTEREWRTGELFF
CDR3 DNA: TGTGCCAGCAACCTTTGTTTGACGGAGCGGGAGTGGCGCACCGGGGAGCTGTTTTTT
V gene: TRBV9
J gene: TRBJ2-2
D gene: TRBD2
clone size: -

CDR3 protein: CASSESKLAGGLPANTGELFF
CDR3 DNA: TGCGCCAGCAGTGAGTCGAAACTAGCGGGGGGGTTGCCCGCGAACACCGGGGAGCTGTTTTTT
V gene: TRBV10-1
J gene: TRBJ2-2
D gene: TRBD2
clone size: -

CDR3 protein: CASRLSREGACTNEQYF
CDR3 DNA: TGTGCAAGTCGCTTATCCCGAGAGGGGGCATGTACAAACGAGCAGTACTTC
V gene: TRBV12-2
J gene: TRBJ2-7
D gene: -
clone size: -

CDR3 protein: CASSLVAGNTIYF
CDR3 DNA: TGTGCCAGCAGCTTAGTTGCAGGGAACACCATATATTTT
V gene: TRBV11-2
J gene: TRBJ1-3
D gene: -
clone size: -

CDR3 protein: CASSLEQGSYGYTF
CDR3 DNA: TGCGCCAGCAGCTTGGAGCAGGGGTCCTATGGCTACACCTTC
V gene: TRBV5-1
J gene: TRBJ1-2
D gene: -
clone size: -

CDR3 protein: CATLFRVGELFF
CDR3 DNA: TGTGCCACCCTCTTTAGGGTCGGGGAGCTGTTTTTT
V gene: TRBV7-9
J gene: TRBJ2-2
D gene: -
clone size: -

CDR3 protein: CASSPWDRGRMNTEAFF
CDR3 DNA: TGTGCCAGCAGCCCCTGGGACAGGGGGCGAATGAACACTGAAGCTTTCTTT
V gene: TRBV7-9
J gene: TRBJ1-1
D gene: TRBD1
clone size: -

CDR3 protein: CASSSYYEAMAGEKLFF
CDR3 DNA: TGTGCCAGCAGTTCTTATTATGAAGCCATGGCAGGGGAAAAACTGTTTTTT
V gene: TRBV27
J gene: TRBJ1-4
D gene: -
clone size: -

CDR3 protein: CASSLPQGRLYQETQYF
CDR3 DNA: TGTGCCAGCAGCTTACCCCAGGGGCGGCTGTACCAAGAGACCCAGTACTTC
V gene: TRBV7-9
J gene: TRBJ2-5
D gene: -
clone size: -